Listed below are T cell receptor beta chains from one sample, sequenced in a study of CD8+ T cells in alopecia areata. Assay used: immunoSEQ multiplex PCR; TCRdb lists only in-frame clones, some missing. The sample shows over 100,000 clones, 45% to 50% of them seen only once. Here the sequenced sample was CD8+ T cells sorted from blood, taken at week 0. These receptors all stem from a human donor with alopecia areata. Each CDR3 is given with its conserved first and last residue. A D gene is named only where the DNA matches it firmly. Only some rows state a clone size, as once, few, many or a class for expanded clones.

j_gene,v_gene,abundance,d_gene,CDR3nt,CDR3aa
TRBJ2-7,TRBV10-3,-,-,TGTGCCATCAGTCCAGGGGACTCCTACGAGCAGTACTTC,CAISPGDSYEQYF
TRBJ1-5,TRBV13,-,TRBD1,TGTGCCAGCAGCTTGGGAGGGACAGGGTATAGCAATCAGCCCCAGCATTTT,CASSLGGTGYSNQPQHF
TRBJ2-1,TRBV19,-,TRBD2,TGTGCCAGTAGTATTGGGACTAGCGGGGCCTTCTACAATGAGCAGTTCTTC,CASSIGTSGAFYNEQFF
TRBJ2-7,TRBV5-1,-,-,TGCGCCAGCAGCTTGGTCAGGGTTGTTCACGAGCAGTACTTC,CASSLVRVVHEQYF
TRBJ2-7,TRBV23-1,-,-,TGCGCCAGCACCTACGACGGGCCCTACGAGCAGTACTTC,CASTYDGPYEQYF
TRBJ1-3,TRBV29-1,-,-,TGCAGCGTTCAGGGTACTGGAAACACCATATATTTT,CSVQGTGNTIYF
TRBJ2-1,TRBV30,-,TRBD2,TGTGCCTGGAAAACTAGCGGAGAATACAATGAGCAGTTCTTC,CAWKTSGEYNEQFF
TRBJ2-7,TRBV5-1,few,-,TGCGCCAGCAGCTTGTCCGCAGGGAGGTCCTACGAGCAGTACTTC,CASSLSAGRSYEQYF
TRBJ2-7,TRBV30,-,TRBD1,TGTGCCTGGATCCCCCCGGGACAGGGGACTTACGAGCAGTACTTC,CAWIPPGQGTYEQYF
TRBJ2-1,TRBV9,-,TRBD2,TGTGCCAGCAGCGTACGGGAGGGGCCGATTAATGAGCAGTTCTTC,CASSVREGPINEQFF
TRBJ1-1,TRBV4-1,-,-,TGCGCCAGCAGCCAAAAAAGGGCAGCAAACACTGAAGCTTTCTTT,CASSQKRAANTEAFF
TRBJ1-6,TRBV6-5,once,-,TGTGCCAGCAGTCCCATCCCCGGCCTTTCACCCCTCCACTTT,CASSPIPGLSPLHF
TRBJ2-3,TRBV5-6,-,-,TGTGCCAGCAGCCGCCGGGCGGGGGCGGGCGATACGCAGTATTTT,CASSRRAGAGDTQYF
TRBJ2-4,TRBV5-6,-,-,TGTGCCAGCAGCTTGCACGTAGCCAAAAACATTCAGTACTTC,CASSLHVAKNIQYF
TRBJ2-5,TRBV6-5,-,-,TGTGCCAGCAGTTACTCGATAAGCTCGGAGACCCAGTACTTC,CASSYSISSETQYF
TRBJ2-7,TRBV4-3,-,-,TGCGCCAGCAGCCAACTGCCCGCGGGGCACGAGCAGTACTTC,CASSQLPAGHEQYF
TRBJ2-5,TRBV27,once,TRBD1,TGTGCCAGCAGCTCCCCGGGACAGGGTGCGACCCAGTACTTC,CASSSPGQGATQYF
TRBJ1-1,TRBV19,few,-,TGTGCCAGTAGTCGAGACCGGGAGGGGACCACTGAAGCTTTCTTT,CASSRDREGTTEAFF
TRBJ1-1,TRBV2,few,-,TGTGCCAGCGCCGCCCAGGGGTCGTTTCCTGAAGCTTTCTTT,CASAAQGSFPEAFF
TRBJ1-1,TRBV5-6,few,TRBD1,TGTGCCAGCAGCTTGGAGGTCGGACAGGGATTTCTTGAAGCTTTCTTT,CASSLEVGQGFLEAFF
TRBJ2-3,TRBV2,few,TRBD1,TGTGCCAGCAGTGGGGACAGGGGGCGGACAGATACGCAGTATTTT,CASSGDRGRTDTQYF
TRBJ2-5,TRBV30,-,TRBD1,TGTGCCTGGAGTGATGGGACAGTCCGTTTGCCCCAGTACTTC,CAWSDGTVRLPQYF
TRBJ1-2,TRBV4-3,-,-,TGCGCCAGCAGCCAAGATCTAAACGGAGGGGGTGTAGTTCATGGCTACACCTTC,CASSQDLNGGGVVHGYTF
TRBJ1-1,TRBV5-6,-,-,TGTGCCAGCAGCTTGTGGTTGAACACTGAAGCTTTCTTT,CASSLWLNTEAFF
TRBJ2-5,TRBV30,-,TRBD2,TGTGCCCGGAGTGAAGGACTAGCGGGGAGAGAGACCCAGTACTTC,CARSEGLAGRETQYF
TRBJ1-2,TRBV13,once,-,TGTGCCAGCAGCTTGGGCCCACGGTACACCTTC,CASSLGPRYTF
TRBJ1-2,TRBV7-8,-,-,TGTGCCAGCAGCTTAGAAGGCGTAAGGAGTGGCTACACCTTC,CASSLEGVRSGYTF
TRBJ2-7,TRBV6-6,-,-,TGTGCCAGCAGTTACTCGAGAGTCACCTACGAGCAGTACTTC,CASSYSRVTYEQYF
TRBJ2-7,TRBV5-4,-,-,TGTGCCAGCAGCTTCGGGCGGGGAGACTCCTACGAGCAGTACTTC,CASSFGRGDSYEQYF
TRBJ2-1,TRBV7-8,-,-,TGTGCCAGCAGCTCCTCGCAGGGGGGCGAAAGGAATGAGCAGTTCTTC,CASSSSQGGERNEQFF
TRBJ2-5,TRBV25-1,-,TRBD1,TGTGCCAGCAGATCGACAGGGGGATCAGAGACCCAGTACTTC,CASRSTGGSETQYF